The rows below give T cell receptor beta chains drawn from one sample of a study of glioma-infiltrating T cells after dendritic cell vaccination. TCRdb keeps only in-frame clones here, not all; method: immunoSEQ multiplex PCR. The data contain tens of thousands of clones, 85% to 90% of them singletons. Source: blood, taken before dendritic cell vaccination. These receptors were collected from a human donor with glioblastoma. Both conserved end residues are part of each CDR3. The D gene is left open where the match is weak. Where a row states a size, it is once, few, many or the class of an expanded clone; other rows omit it.

>TRBJ1-2|TRBV19|TRBD1|NA
TGTGCCAGTAGTATCCGAACAGGGGGCGGCTACACCTTC
CASSIRTGGGYTF
>TRBJ1-3|TRBV30|NA|NA
TGTGCCTGGAGGGACATAAGATCTCCTGGAAACACCATATATTTT
CAWRDIRSPGNTIYF
>TRBJ2-2|TRBV7-7|TRBD2|NA
TGTGCCAGCAGTTCATACCCGACTAGCCCCGGGGAGCTGTTTTTT
CASSSYPTSPGELFF
>TRBJ1-5|TRBV27|TRBD1|NA
TGTGCCAGCGGAAACAGGGGGTACAGCAATCAGCCCCAGCATTTT
CASGNRGYSNQPQHF
>TRBJ1-2|TRBV6-6|NA|NA
TGTGCCAGCAGGGACGGAAGCGGGCGTCGCGGCTATGGCTACACCTTC
CASRDGSGRRGYGYTF
>TRBJ1-1|TRBV6-6|NA|NA
TGTGCCACGGACACGGGTAGGGGCACTGAAGCTTTCTTT
CATDTGRGTEAFF
>TRBJ2-2|TRBV11-3|TRBD1|NA
TGTGCCAGCAGCTTCGGGACAGGGAACACCGGGGAGCTGTTTTTT
CASSFGTGNTGELFF
>TRBJ1-2|TRBV11-2|NA|few
TGTGCCAGCAGCTTAGAAGGCCCCAAACAGGGTGGCTACACCTTC
CASSLEGPKQGGYTF
>TRBJ2-5|TRBV5-4|NA|NA
TGTGCCAGCAGCTCTCAGGGGAGTAACCAAGAGACCCAGTACTTC
CASSSQGSNQETQYF
>TRBJ2-3|TRBV9|NA|NA
TGTGCCAGCAGCGTAGCTGGGGGCCTCCTTGGAGATACGCAGTATTTT
CASSVAGGLLGDTQYF
>TRBJ2-1|TRBV29-1|TRBD2|NA
TGCAGCGTTCCAGACTGGGGACTAGCGGATAACAATGAGCAGTTCTTC
CSVPDWGLADNNEQFF
>TRBJ1-4|TRBV5-1|TRBD1|NA
TGCGCCAGCAGCTTGCAACAGGGGAATGAAAAACTGTTTTTT
CASSLQQGNEKLFF
>TRBJ2-3|TRBV4-3|TRBD2|NA
TGCGCCAGCAGCCAAGATAGGGAGCTAGCGGGGCCAGATACGCAGTATTTT
CASSQDRELAGPDTQYF
>TRBJ2-5|TRBV15|TRBD2|NA
TGTGCCACCAGCATTAGCGGGAGGGCCCAAACCCAGTACTTC
CATSISGRAQTQYF
>TRBJ2-7|TRBV7-2|NA|NA
TGTGCCAGCAGGAGGACAGACGGCCCTAGGCACGAGCAGTACTTC
CASRRTDGPRHEQYF
>TRBJ2-7|TRBV5-1|NA|NA
TGCGCCAGCAGCTTGGGTTCTTTAACGGGAGAGCAGTACTTC
CASSLGSLTGEQYF
>TRBJ1-1|TRBV7-6|TRBD1|once
TGTGCCAGCAGCTTAGCCGACAGGGCGGGCACTGAAGCTTTCTTT
CASSLADRAGTEAFF
>TRBJ2-3|TRBV5-1|NA|NA
TGCGCCAGCAGCTTAGGCGGCCCCACAGGTACGCAGTATTTT
CASSLGGPTGTQYF
>TRBJ1-6|TRBV7-2|TRBD1|NA
TGTGCCAGCAGCAAAGGGACAGGGGGCGCAGGTGGGTCACCCCTCCACTTT
CASSKGTGGAGGSPLHF
>TRBJ2-2|TRBV5-4|NA|NA
TGTGCCAGCAGCTATCAGGGAGGAACCACCGGGGAGCTGTTTTTT
CASSYQGGTTGELFF
>TRBJ1-2|TRBV7-5|NA|NA
TGTGCCAGAAGCTTTATACCGGGGTCCTGCGGCTACACCTTC
CARSFIPGSCGYTF
>TRBJ2-5|TRBV7-2|TRBD1|NA
TGTGCCAGCAGCACGACAGGGGGCGATGAGACCCAGTACTTC
CASSTTGGDETQYF
>TRBJ1-5|TRBV18|NA|NA
TGTGCCAGCTCACAGTCAGGGTTGGATCAGCCCCAGCATTTT
CASSQSGLDQPQHF
>TRBJ2-1|TRBV5-1|NA|NA
TGCGCCAGCAGCTCACTAGATTACAATGAGCAGTTCTTC
CASSSLDYNEQFF
>TRBJ2-7|TRBV15|NA|NA
TGTGCCACCAGCACGGACAGTTACGAGCAGTACTTC
CATSTDSYEQYF
>TRBJ2-1|TRBV5-1|TRBD2|NA
TGCGCCAGCAGCTCCATTGGGGGACTAGCGGGGGGCCAAGATCACAATGAGCAGTTCTTC
CASSSIGGLAGGQDHNEQFF
>TRBJ2-7|TRBV6-5|TRBD2|NA
TGTGCCAGCAGTGGCGGGGAGCATAGCGGGGAGCAGTACTTC
CASSGGEHSGEQYF
>TRBJ1-1|TRBV29-1|TRBD1|few
TGCAGCGTTACAGGGGGCGCAGTGAACACTGAAGCTTTCTTT
CSVTGGAVNTEAFF
>TRBJ2-7|TRBV14|NA|once
TGTGCCAGCAGCCAAGTACAGGGCTACGAGCAGTACTTC
CASSQVQGYEQYF
>TRBJ1-3|TRBV9|TRBD1|NA
TGTGCCAGCAGCGTAGAGGTGACAGGGCACTTCTCTGGAAACACCATATATTTT
CASSVEVTGHFSGNTIYF
>TRBJ1-1|TRBV6-5|NA|NA
TGTGCCGTCTGGGAGGGGGTCACTGAAGCTTTCTTT
CAVWEGVTEAFF
>TRBJ1-3|TRBV19|NA|NA
TGTGCCAGTAGTATAGGACAGGCCGGAAACACCATATATTTT
CASSIGQAGNTIYF
>TRBJ2-1|TRBV7-2|TRBD2|once
TGTGCCAGCAGCCCTGGACTAGCGGGAGGAGGTGAGCAGTTCTTC
CASSPGLAGGGEQFF
>TRBJ2-5|TRBV7-9|NA|NA
TGTGCCAGCAGCTTAGTTCAGCAAGAGACCCAGTACTTC
CASSLVQQETQYF
>TRBJ2-1|TRBV9|TRBD2|once
TGTGCCAGCAGCGATAGCGGGGCAACCTACAATGAGCAGTTCTTC
CASSDSGATYNEQFF
>TRBJ2-1|TRBV6-4|TRBD2|NA
TGTGCCAGCAGTGACAGGGGACTAGCGGGAGTGAATGAGCAGTTCTTC
CASSDRGLAGVNEQFF
>TRBJ2-3|TRBV5-5|NA|NA
TGTGCCAGCAGCTTCGTCCCCCAGGCAGATACGCAGTATTTT
CASSFVPQADTQYF
>TRBJ2-1|TRBV6-6|TRBD1|once
TGTGCCAGCAGAGAACAGGGGAGCTCCTACAATGAGCAGTTCTTC
CASREQGSSYNEQFF
>TRBJ2-7|TRBV2|NA|NA
TGTGCCAGCACCCGGGACTTCTACGAGCAGTACTTC
CASTRDFYEQYF
>TRBJ1-1|TRBV7-9|NA|once
TGTGCCAGCAGCTTAAAGGGCGAGGGAGCTTTCTTT
CASSLKGEGAFF
>TRBJ2-7|TRBV5-1|NA|NA
TGCGCCAGCAGCTTGGGACTTCTTGCCTACGAGCAGTACTTC
CASSLGLLAYEQYF
>TRBJ1-2|TRBV6-5|NA|NA
TGTGCCAGCAGCACGGGGTTTGGGTATGGCTACACCTTC
CASSTGFGYGYTF
>TRBJ1-5|TRBV7-9|NA|NA
TGTGCCAGCAGCCCCATACGGGGAAACAATCAGCCCCAGCATTTT
CASSPIRGNNQPQHF
>TRBJ2-3|TRBV7-2|TRBD2|few
TGTGCCAGCAGCTTGGGGCGGGGGGGCACAGATACGCAGTATTTT
CASSLGRGGTDTQYF
>TRBJ2-7|TRBV10-1|TRBD1|NA
TGCGCCAGCAGTGAGCTCAGGGGGCGCGGGTACGAGCAGTACTTC
CASSELRGRGYEQYF
>TRBJ1-1|TRBV5-6|NA|once
TGTGCCAGCAGCTTGGCCGGGGAGAACACTGAAGCTTTCTTT
CASSLAGENTEAFF